This entry lists 6 T cell receptor beta chains sequenced from one sample in a study of blood T cell repertoires in COVID-19. The repertoire was sequenced with immunoSEQ multiplex PCR; TCRdb's copy has only in-frame clones and lacks some. Found here are roughly 380,000 clones, 88% of them singletons; the top ten hold 0.95% to 1.1%. Sequenced sample: PBMCs or T cells enriched from blood (not recorded which). The receptors shown here come from a woman in her twenties or thirties who had been exposed to COVID-19.

This chain links TRBV29-1 with TRBJ2-3, with 12 bases identical to TRBD2. Per the germline V gene, CDR1 is SQVTM and CDR2 is ANQGSEA. The CDR3 spans 15 residues. With V trimmed by 1 base and J by 4 bases, 3 bases remained unmatched. CDR3 sequence (DNA): TGCAGCGTTGAAGGGCTAGCGGGAGGGGCAGATACGCAGTATTTT. Protein: CSVEGLAGGADTQYF.

The chain couples TRBV24-1 to TRBJ2-3; 8 nucleotides align to TRBD2. Germline CDR1 KGHDR, CDR2 SFDVKD. J lost 0 bases, V lost 8 bases, and 3 bases had no gene match. The CDR3 is 14 amino acids. As DNA, the CDR3 is TGTGCCACCAATCCTAGCGGGAGCACAGATACGCAGTATTTT. It translates to CATNPSGSTDTQYF.

The chain combines TRBV5-6 with TRBJ1-5; D remains unclear. The CDR3 length is 14 residues. V lost 2 bases, J lost 3 bases, and 9 bases lay in between. Germline CDR1 reads SGHDT; CDR2 reads YYEEEE. The CDR3 DNA sequence: TGTGCCAGCAGCTTCGGTGGTTTCAATCAGCCCCAGCATTTT. Encoded protein: CASSFGGFNQPQHF.

Of note for this clone: The junction differs from germline at one of its ends, possibly a read error. The J gene is TRBJ2-1, the V gene TRBV27, with 11 bases aligning to TRBD2. This CDR3 contains 15 residues. Germline assignment: CDR1 MNHEY and CDR2 SMNVEV (reference sequence). Here the CDR3 DNA reads TGTGCCAGCAGCTTATCGACTAGCGGGACCAATGAGCAGTTCTTC. Translating it yields CASSLSTSGTNEQFF.

The chain is built from TRBV5-1 and TRBJ2-7, with D possibly TRBD2 on 5 matching bases. The CDR3 covers 14 residues. V lost 0 bases and J lost 3, with 10 bases in between. From germline, CDR1 is SGHRS and CDR2 YFSETQ. CDR3 DNA: TGCGCCAGCAGCTTGGACGTCGCGGGCTACGAGCAGTACTTC. Residues: CASSLDVAGYEQYF. The full variable domain, in which reference TRBV5-1 and TRBJ2-7 provide the parts outside the CDR3, is KAGVTQTPRYLIKTRGQQVTLSCSPISGHRSVSWYQQTPGQGLQFLFEYFSETQRNKGNFPGRFSGRQFSNSRSEMNVSTLELGDSALYLCASSLDVAGYEQYFGPGTRLTVT.

A few counts support this clone. The chain links TRBV29-1 to TRBJ1-2; D may be TRBD1 (6 bases). CDR1 is SQVTM and CDR2 is ANQGSEA in the germline V gene. The CDR3 consists of 16 residues. V dropped 1 base and J dropped 4 bases, with 19 bases sitting between them. The CDR3 loop reads CSVEAEMGDRPYGYTF. CDR3 DNA sequence: TGCAGCGTTGAAGCCGAAATGGGAGACAGGCCCTATGGCTACACCTTC. Looking up the rest from reference TRBV29-1 and TRBJ1-2 gives the full variable domain: SAVISQKPSRDICQRGTSLTIQCQVDSQVTMMFWYRQQPGQSLTLIATANQGSEATYESGFVIDKFPISRPNLTFSTLTVSNMSPEDSSIYLCSVEAEMGDRPYGYTFGSGTRLTVV.